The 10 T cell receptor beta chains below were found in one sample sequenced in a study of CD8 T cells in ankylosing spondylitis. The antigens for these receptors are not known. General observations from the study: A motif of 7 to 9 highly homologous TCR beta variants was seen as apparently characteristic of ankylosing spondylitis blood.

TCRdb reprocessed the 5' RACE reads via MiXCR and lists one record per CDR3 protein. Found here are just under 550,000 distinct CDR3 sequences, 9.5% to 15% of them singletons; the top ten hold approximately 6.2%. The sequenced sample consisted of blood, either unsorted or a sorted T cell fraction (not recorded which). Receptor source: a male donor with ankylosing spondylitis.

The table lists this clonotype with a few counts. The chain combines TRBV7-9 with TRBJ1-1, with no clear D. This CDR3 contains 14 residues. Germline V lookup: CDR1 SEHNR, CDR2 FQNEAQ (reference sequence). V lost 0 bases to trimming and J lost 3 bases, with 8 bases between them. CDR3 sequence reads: CASSLAGSHTEAFF. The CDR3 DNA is TGTGCCAGCAGCTTAGCTGGCAGCCACACTGAAGCTTTCTTT. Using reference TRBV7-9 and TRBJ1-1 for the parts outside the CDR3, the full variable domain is DTGVSQNPRHKITKRGQNVTFRCDPISEHNRLYWYRQTLGQGPEFLTYFQNEAQLEKSRLLSDRFSAERPKGSFSTLEIQRTEQGDSAMYLCASSLAGSHTEAFFGQGTRLTVV.

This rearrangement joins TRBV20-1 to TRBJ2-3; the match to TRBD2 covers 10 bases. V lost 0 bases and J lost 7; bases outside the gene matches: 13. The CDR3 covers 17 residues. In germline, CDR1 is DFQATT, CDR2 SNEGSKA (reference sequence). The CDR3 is CSARDRVESGRAYTQYF. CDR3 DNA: TGCAGTGCTAGAGATCGCGTAGAGAGCGGGAGGGCGTATACGCAGTATTTT.

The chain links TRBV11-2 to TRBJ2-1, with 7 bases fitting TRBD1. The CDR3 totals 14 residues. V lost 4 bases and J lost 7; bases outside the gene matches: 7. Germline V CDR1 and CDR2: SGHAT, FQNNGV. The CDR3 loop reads CASSSSRQGNEQFF. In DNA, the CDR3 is TGTGCCAGCAGCTCAAGTCGACAGGGTAATGAGCAGTTCTTC.

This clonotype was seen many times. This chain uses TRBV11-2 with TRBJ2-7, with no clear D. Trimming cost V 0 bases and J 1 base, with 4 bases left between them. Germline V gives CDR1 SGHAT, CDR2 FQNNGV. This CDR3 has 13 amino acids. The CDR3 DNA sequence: TGTGCCAGCAGCTTAGATACGTCCTACGAGCAGTACTTC. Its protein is CASSLDTSYEQYF.

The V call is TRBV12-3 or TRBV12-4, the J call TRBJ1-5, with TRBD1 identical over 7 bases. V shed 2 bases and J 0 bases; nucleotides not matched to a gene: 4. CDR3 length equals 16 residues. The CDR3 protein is CASSLYRGYSNQPQHF. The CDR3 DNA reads TGTGCCAGCAGTTTATACAGGGGATATAGCAATCAGCCCCAGCATTTT.

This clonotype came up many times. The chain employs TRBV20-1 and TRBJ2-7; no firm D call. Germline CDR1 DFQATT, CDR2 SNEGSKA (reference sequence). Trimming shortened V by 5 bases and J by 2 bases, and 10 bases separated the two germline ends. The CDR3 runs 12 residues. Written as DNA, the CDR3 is TGCAGTGCTGTAGACGGACCCTACGAGCAGTACTTC. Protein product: CSAVDGPYEQYF.

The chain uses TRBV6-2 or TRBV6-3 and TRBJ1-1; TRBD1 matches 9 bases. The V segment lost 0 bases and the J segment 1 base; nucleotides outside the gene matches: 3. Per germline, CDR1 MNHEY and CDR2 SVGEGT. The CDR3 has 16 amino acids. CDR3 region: CASSYSRGQGNTEAFF. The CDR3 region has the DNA TGTGCCAGCAGTTACTCGAGGGGACAGGGGAACACTGAAGCTTTCTTT.

The CDR3 sequence: CSGLPVDTQYF. The CDR3 bases are TGCTCGGGACTACCGGTCGATACGCAGTATTTT. The chain carries TRBV20-1 and TRBJ2-3, with 7 bases matching TRBD2. CDR1 and CDR2 (germline): DFQATT, SNEGSKA (reference sequence). The CDR3 covers 11 residues.

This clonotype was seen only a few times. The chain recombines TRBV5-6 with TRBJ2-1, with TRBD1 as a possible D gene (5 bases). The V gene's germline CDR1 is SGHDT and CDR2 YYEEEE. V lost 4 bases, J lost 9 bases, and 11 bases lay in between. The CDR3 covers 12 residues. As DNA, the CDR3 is TGTGCCAGCAGCCGAGCGCAGGGTGAGCAGTTCTTC. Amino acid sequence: CASSRAQGEQFF.

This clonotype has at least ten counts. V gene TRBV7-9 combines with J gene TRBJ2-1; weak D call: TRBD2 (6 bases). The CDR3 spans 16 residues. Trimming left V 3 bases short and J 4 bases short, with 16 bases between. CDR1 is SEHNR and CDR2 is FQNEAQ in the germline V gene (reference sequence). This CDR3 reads CASSFRGASEYNEQFF. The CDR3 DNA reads TGTGCCAGCAGCTTTCGCGGGGCTAGCGAGTACAATGAGCAGTTCTTC.